The entry below describes one TCR beta chain. Its specificity is unknown. The data stem from a study of healthy donors' naive CD4 and CD8 T cells. General study findings and limits: Bulk sequencing left alpha and beta chains unpaired. Positive CDR3 charge linked to CD4+ cells, negative to CD8+ cells.

Trimming shortened V by 9 bases and J by 5 bases, and 17 bases separated the two germline ends. Germline V gene lookup returns CDR1 SNHLY and CDR2 FYNNEI. The CDR3 extends over 14 amino acids. Each TCR library used around 500 ng of total RNA and a linear amplification protocol. One entry per CDR3 protein, called by TCRdb with MiXCR from the reads. In the table there are about 180,000 distinct CDR3 sequences, around 80% of which are singletons. The material sequenced was naive CD4+ and CD8+ T cells sorted from blood, pooled from several donors. This sequence joins TRBV2 and TRBJ2-1; TRBD2 might be the D (6 bases). The source of this sequence is a pool of human donors in good health; the sample pools cells from several healthy donors. This CDR3 reads CARRERGPHNEQFF. The CDR3 DNA reads as TGTGCCAGACGGGAGCGCGGGCCACACAATGAGCAGTTCTTC.